These T cell receptor beta chains were read from a single sample in a study of blood T cells in healthy people across ages. TCRdb reprocessed the 5' RACE reads via MiXCR and lists one record per CDR3 protein. The sample has 1.5 million to 2 million distinct CDR3 sequences; under 30% are singletons. The source material was blood. Receptor source: a woman in her 30s in good health. CDR3s include the opening cysteine and the closing phenylalanine or tryptophan. A D gene is named only where the DNA matches it firmly. The size entry is marked missing in some rows and otherwise reads once, few, many or a size class.

d_gene: TRBD1
abundance: many
v_gene: TRBV10-3
j_gene: TRBJ2-7
CDR3aa: CATSGGISYEQYF
CDR3nt: TGTGCCACATCAGGGGGCATATCCTACGAGCAGTACTTC

d_gene: TRBD1
abundance: .
v_gene: TRBV12-3/TRBV12-4
j_gene: TRBJ1-5
CDR3aa: CASSLGQGGGQPQHF
CDR3nt: TGTGCCAGCAGTTTAGGACAGGGGGGAGGACAGCCCCAGCATTTT

d_gene: .
abundance: .
v_gene: TRBV7-9
j_gene: TRBJ1-2
CDR3aa: CASSPDGANWEIGYTF
CDR3nt: TGTGCCAGCAGCCCAGATGGGGCAAATTGGGAAATCGGCTACACCTTC

d_gene: .
abundance: .
v_gene: TRBV28
j_gene: TRBJ2-4
CDR3aa: CASRNQPNEQYF
CDR3nt: TGTGCCAGCAGAAATCAGCCAAATGAGCAGTACTTC

d_gene: .
abundance: few
v_gene: TRBV28
j_gene: TRBJ1-2
CDR3aa: CASITGENYGYTF
CDR3nt: TGTGCCAGCATTACGGGGGAGAACTATGGCTACACCTTC

d_gene: TRBD1
abundance: .
v_gene: TRBV29-1
j_gene: TRBJ2-5
CDR3aa: CSVSTGGFQETQYF
CDR3nt: TGCAGCGTATCGACAGGGGGATTTCAAGAGACCCAGTACTTC

d_gene: TRBD1
abundance: many
v_gene: TRBV20-1
j_gene: TRBJ2-7
CDR3aa: CSAVLAGDSYEQYF
CDR3nt: TGCAGTGCAGTGCTTGCCGGGGACAGCTACGAGCAGTACTTC

d_gene: .
abundance: .
v_gene: TRBV6-1
j_gene: TRBJ1-2
CDR3aa: CAGGGRNYGYTF
CDR3nt: TGTGCCGGGGGTGGCAGGAACTATGGCTACACCTTC

d_gene: .
abundance: .
v_gene: TRBV15
j_gene: TRBJ2-5
CDR3aa: CATSRVPPGQGLGETQYF
CDR3nt: TGTGCCACCAGCAGAGTTCCCCCTGGGCAGGGTCTAGGAGAGACCCAGTACTTC

d_gene: .
abundance: .
v_gene: TRBV2
j_gene: TRBJ1-1
CDR3aa: CASTWHLNTEAFF
CDR3nt: TGTGCCAGCACCTGGCACCTGAACACTGAAGCTTTCTTT

d_gene: TRBD2
abundance: .
v_gene: TRBV20-1
j_gene: TRBJ2-1
CDR3aa: CSARVQRAGGEQFF
CDR3nt: TGCAGTGCTAGAGTGCAGAGAGCGGGAGGTGAGCAGTTCTTC

d_gene: .
abundance: .
v_gene: TRBV20-1
j_gene: TRBJ2-1
CDR3aa: CSASPKDFSYNEQFF
CDR3nt: TGCAGTGCTAGCCCGAAGGACTTCTCCTACAATGAGCAGTTCTTC

d_gene: TRBD2
abundance: .
v_gene: TRBV6-2/TRBV6-3
j_gene: TRBJ2-7
CDR3aa: CASSPLPGLISYEQYF
CDR3nt: TGTGCCAGCAGTCCTCTGCCGGGACTAATCTCCTACGAGCAGTACTTC

d_gene: .
abundance: many
v_gene: TRBV27
j_gene: TRBJ2-7
CDR3aa: CASSKGQSSSYEQYF
CDR3nt: TGTGCCAGCAGTAAGGGTCAGTCGAGCTCCTACGAGCAGTACTTC

d_gene: TRBD2
abundance: many
v_gene: TRBV5-1
j_gene: TRBJ2-1
CDR3aa: CASSRYLAGGSNEQFF
CDR3nt: TGCGCCAGCAGCCGTTATCTAGCGGGAGGGAGCAATGAGCAGTTCTTC

d_gene: .
abundance: .
v_gene: TRBV29-1
j_gene: TRBJ2-3
CDR3aa: CSVGLADTQYF
CDR3nt: TGCAGCGTGGGGTTGGCAGATACGCAGTATTTT

d_gene: .
abundance: few
v_gene: TRBV5-1
j_gene: TRBJ2-7
CDR3aa: CASSLGPGVVDEQYF
CDR3nt: TGCGCCAGCAGCTTGGGGCCGGGGGTGGTAGACGAGCAGTACTTC

d_gene: .
abundance: once
v_gene: TRBV28
j_gene: TRBJ1-2
CDR3aa: CASGGAPNYGYTF
CDR3nt: TGTGCCAGCGGGGGGGCTCCAAACTATGGCTACACCTTC

d_gene: .
abundance: few
v_gene: TRBV12-3/TRBV12-4
j_gene: TRBJ1-3
CDR3aa: CASSLDAGFPGNTIYF
CDR3nt: TGTGCCAGCAGTTTAGATGCGGGGTTCCCTGGAAACACCATATATTTT

d_gene: .
abundance: many
v_gene: TRBV5-4
j_gene: TRBJ2-7
CDR3aa: CASTTESSYEQYF
CDR3nt: TGTGCCAGCACAACAGAGAGCTCCTACGAGCAGTACTTC

d_gene: .
abundance: many
v_gene: TRBV7-2
j_gene: TRBJ2-1
CDR3aa: CASTEGGGLGDEQFF
CDR3nt: TGTGCCAGCACCGAGGGGGGAGGGTTAGGTGATGAGCAGTTCTTC